Listed below are T cell receptor beta chains from one sample, sequenced in a study of cytomegalovirus exposure and HLA in healthy donors. TCRdb's copy holds only in-frame clones and misses some; the assay was immunoSEQ multiplex PCR. This table holds fewer than 250,000 clones, around 79% found once. The sequenced material came from PBMCs. The receptors were sampled from a man aged 18 to 35 in good health and CMV-seronegative. Both conserved end residues are part of each CDR3. A D gene is named only where the DNA matches it firmly. The size of a clone is reported for some rows only, either as once, few or many, or as a class for expanded clones.

CDR3 DNA: TGTGCCAGCAGCCCAGCACAGGGATTCGACTACGAGCAGTACTTC
CDR3 protein: CASSPAQGFDYEQYF
V gene: TRBV7-9
clone size: -
J gene: TRBJ2-7
D gene: -

CDR3 DNA: TGTGCCAGCAGTTACCACACAGGCAGCGCCAACGAGCAGTACTTC
CDR3 protein: CASSYHTGSANEQYF
V gene: TRBV6-6
clone size: -
J gene: TRBJ2-7
D gene: -

CDR3 DNA: TGTGCCACCAGCAAGGCCGACGGGGATGGTCAGCCCCAGCATTTT
CDR3 protein: CATSKADGDGQPQHF
V gene: TRBV15
clone size: -
J gene: TRBJ1-5
D gene: -

CDR3 DNA: TGCGCCAGCAGCCAAGAGGCAGGGGCTAACTATGGCTACACCTTC
CDR3 protein: CASSQEAGANYGYTF
V gene: TRBV4-3
clone size: few
J gene: TRBJ1-2
D gene: -

CDR3 DNA: TGTGCCATCAGTAGGGACAGGGGCTACGAGCAGTACTTC
CDR3 protein: CAISRDRGYEQYF
V gene: TRBV10-3
clone size: -
J gene: TRBJ2-7
D gene: TRBD1

CDR3 DNA: TGTGCCTGGCATCCGGGACTAGCCGGCCAAGAGACCCAGTACTTC
CDR3 protein: CAWHPGLAGQETQYF
V gene: TRBV30
clone size: -
J gene: TRBJ2-5
D gene: TRBD2

CDR3 DNA: TGCGCCAGCAGCTTGGTGGGGCTTATGAACACTGAAGCTTTCTTT
CDR3 protein: CASSLVGLMNTEAFF
V gene: TRBV5-1
clone size: -
J gene: TRBJ1-1
D gene: -

CDR3 DNA: TGTGCCAGCAGTTACTCGGGACAGAATTCACCCCTCCACTTT
CDR3 protein: CASSYSGQNSPLHF
V gene: TRBV6-6
clone size: few
J gene: TRBJ1-6
D gene: TRBD1

CDR3 DNA: TGTGCCATCAGTGTGGTAGCATCGGACGAGCAGTACTTC
CDR3 protein: CAISVVASDEQYF
V gene: TRBV10-3
clone size: -
J gene: TRBJ2-7
D gene: -

CDR3 DNA: TGTGCCAGCAGTGAAATCCCCACCCTGGGGGGACAGCTAATCAATCAGCCCCAGCATTTT
CDR3 protein: CASSEIPTLGGQLINQPQHF
V gene: TRBV2
clone size: -
J gene: TRBJ1-5
D gene: TRBD1

CDR3 DNA: TGTGCCTGGAGCCACGGAGCGGAGACCCAGTACTTC
CDR3 protein: CAWSHGAETQYF
V gene: TRBV30
clone size: few
J gene: TRBJ2-5
D gene: -

CDR3 DNA: TGTGCCAGTAGTCCCACGGGAGCGATGAACACTGAAGCTTTCTTT
CDR3 protein: CASSPTGAMNTEAFF
V gene: TRBV19
clone size: -
J gene: TRBJ1-1
D gene: -

CDR3 DNA: TGCGCCAGCAGCTTGGGGTGGGGGGAAAACGCTGAAGCTTTCTTT
CDR3 protein: CASSLGWGENAEAFF
V gene: TRBV5-1
clone size: few
J gene: TRBJ1-1
D gene: -

CDR3 DNA: TGTGCCAGTAGTATAGATCGTTGGGGCTCAGCAATGAACACTGAAGCTTTCTTT
CDR3 protein: CASSIDRWGSAMNTEAFF
V gene: TRBV19
clone size: few
J gene: TRBJ1-1
D gene: -

CDR3 DNA: TGTGCCAGCAGGGGTTATGGGGGGGGCGCGGAAAAACTGTTTTTT
CDR3 protein: CASRGYGGGAEKLFF
V gene: TRBV7-8
clone size: -
J gene: TRBJ1-4
D gene: -

CDR3 DNA: TGTGCCAGCAGCGTAGGGGGAGAAGACGAGCAGTACTTC
CDR3 protein: CASSVGGEDEQYF
V gene: TRBV9
clone size: -
J gene: TRBJ2-7
D gene: -

CDR3 DNA: TGTGCCAGCAGCCAAGAACCGAACCCTAGAAAGGGCTACACCTTC
CDR3 protein: CASSQEPNPRKGYTF
V gene: TRBV4-2
clone size: -
J gene: TRBJ1-2
D gene: -

CDR3 DNA: TGCGCCAGCAGCCCGAGCGGCACCCTCCACGATACGCAGTATTTT
CDR3 protein: CASSPSGTLHDTQYF
V gene: TRBV5-1
clone size: -
J gene: TRBJ2-3
D gene: -

CDR3 DNA: TGTGCCAGCAGCAAAGGGGTAGGAACTAGCGGGAGGGCCTGGGGGTCCTACAATGAGCAGTTCTTC
CDR3 protein: CASSKGVGTSGRAWGSYNEQFF
V gene: TRBV21-1
clone size: -
J gene: TRBJ2-1
D gene: -

CDR3 DNA: TGCGCCAGCAGCCCGTGGACTAGCGGGGGGGCCTATCAAGAGACCCAGTACTTC
CDR3 protein: CASSPWTSGGAYQETQYF
V gene: TRBV5-1
clone size: -
J gene: TRBJ2-5
D gene: TRBD2

CDR3 DNA: TGTGCCACCAGCAGAGATGGGGCCGCTAGCAATCAGCCCCAGCATTTT
CDR3 protein: CATSRDGAASNQPQHF
V gene: TRBV15
clone size: -
J gene: TRBJ1-5
D gene: -

CDR3 DNA: TGTGCCAGCAGCCCGGACATAGATACGCAGTATTTT
CDR3 protein: CASSPDIDTQYF
V gene: TRBV11-2
clone size: few
J gene: TRBJ2-3
D gene: -

CDR3 DNA: TGCGCCAGCAGCTTGGCCTCGACTAGCAGCCTGACCTACGAGCAGTACTTC
CDR3 protein: CASSLASTSSLTYEQYF
V gene: TRBV5-1
clone size: -
J gene: TRBJ2-7
D gene: TRBD2

CDR3 DNA: TGTGCCAGCACCCTGGGACAGGGTAGCAATCAGCCCCAGCATTTT
CDR3 protein: CASTLGQGSNQPQHF
V gene: TRBV28
clone size: -
J gene: TRBJ1-5
D gene: TRBD1

CDR3 DNA: TGTGCCATCAGTGAGCGGTGGGAGTCGTCCGGGGAGCTGTTTTTT
CDR3 protein: CAISERWESSGELFF
V gene: TRBV10-3
clone size: -
J gene: TRBJ2-2
D gene: -

CDR3 DNA: TGTGCCACCAGCCCTCACACCGGGGAGCTGTTTTTT
CDR3 protein: CATSPHTGELFF
V gene: TRBV15
clone size: many
J gene: TRBJ2-2
D gene: -

CDR3 DNA: TGTGCCAGCAGTTACACCGTGGGCAACTGGAACTATGGCTACACCTTC
CDR3 protein: CASSYTVGNWNYGYTF
V gene: TRBV6-5
clone size: -
J gene: TRBJ1-2
D gene: -

CDR3 DNA: TGTGCCAGCAGCTACTCTCCTACCCCAGATACGCAGTATTTT
CDR3 protein: CASSYSPTPDTQYF
V gene: TRBV7-2
clone size: -
J gene: TRBJ2-3
D gene: -

CDR3 DNA: TGTGCCAGCAGCTTAGGAGGGACAGGTTTGAGTCAGCCCCAGCATTTT
CDR3 protein: CASSLGGTGLSQPQHF
V gene: TRBV7-9
clone size: -
J gene: TRBJ1-5
D gene: TRBD1

CDR3 DNA: TGTGCCAGCAGCCCGGGACAGGGTCCTTACGAGCAGTACTTC
CDR3 protein: CASSPGQGPYEQYF
V gene: TRBV11-3
clone size: once
J gene: TRBJ2-7
D gene: TRBD1

CDR3 DNA: TGTGCCAGCAGGAAGGGCGGGGACAGGGGGGAGACCCAGTACTTC
CDR3 protein: CASRKGGDRGETQYF
V gene: TRBV5-4
clone size: -
J gene: TRBJ2-5
D gene: TRBD1

CDR3 DNA: TGTGCCAGCAGCCACAGGGGGGCCGGGGAGCTGTTTTTT
CDR3 protein: CASSHRGAGELFF
V gene: TRBV7-9
clone size: -
J gene: TRBJ2-2
D gene: TRBD1

CDR3 DNA: TGTGCCAGCAGCCCCAAAGGGGACAGGGGGCTGTACGAGCAGTACTTC
CDR3 protein: CASSPKGDRGLYEQYF
V gene: TRBV28
clone size: -
J gene: TRBJ2-7
D gene: TRBD1

CDR3 DNA: TGTGCCAGTAGTACGACAGGGGTCAACTACAATGAGCAGTTCTTC
CDR3 protein: CASSTTGVNYNEQFF
V gene: TRBV19
clone size: -
J gene: TRBJ2-1
D gene: TRBD1

CDR3 DNA: TGTGCCAGCAGTGAGGGGTTCCAGGGAGGTCAGCCCCAGCATTTT
CDR3 protein: CASSEGFQGGQPQHF
V gene: TRBV6-1
clone size: -
J gene: TRBJ1-5
D gene: -

CDR3 DNA: TGTGCCAGCAGCTTGGGGGACAGCCCATCCTACGAGCAGTACTTC
CDR3 protein: CASSLGDSPSYEQYF
V gene: TRBV7-2
clone size: once
J gene: TRBJ2-7
D gene: TRBD1

CDR3 DNA: TGTGCCAGCACCCGGACAGGGTTGAACACTGAAGCTTTCTTT
CDR3 protein: CASTRTGLNTEAFF
V gene: TRBV25-1
clone size: -
J gene: TRBJ1-1
D gene: TRBD1

CDR3 DNA: TGTGCCAGCAGTTTCACGGCTAGCGGGGCCTACGAGCAGTACTTC
CDR3 protein: CASSFTASGAYEQYF
V gene: TRBV28
clone size: -
J gene: TRBJ2-7
D gene: TRBD2

CDR3 DNA: TGTGCCAGCAGTTACGAGGGACAGGGGGATGAGCAGTTCTTC
CDR3 protein: CASSYEGQGDEQFF
V gene: TRBV6-5
clone size: -
J gene: TRBJ2-1
D gene: TRBD1

CDR3 DNA: TGTGCCAGCAGAACAGGAACCGGGGAGCTGTTTTTT
CDR3 protein: CASRTGTGELFF
V gene: TRBV6-6
clone size: once
J gene: TRBJ2-2
D gene: -

CDR3 DNA: TGTGCCAGCAGCTTAGGCGAGACTAGCGGGGGACAAGAGACCCAGTACTTC
CDR3 protein: CASSLGETSGGQETQYF
V gene: TRBV11-3
clone size: -
J gene: TRBJ2-5
D gene: TRBD2

CDR3 DNA: TGTGCCAGCAGCCGAGCAGACAGGGTATTCCACGAGCAGTACTTC
CDR3 protein: CASSRADRVFHEQYF
V gene: TRBV7-9
clone size: -
J gene: TRBJ2-7
D gene: TRBD1

CDR3 DNA: TGTGCCAGCAGCTTAGTGCTAGCGGGAGATTACAATGAGCAGTTCTTC
CDR3 protein: CASSLVLAGDYNEQFF
V gene: TRBV7-9
clone size: -
J gene: TRBJ2-1
D gene: TRBD2

CDR3 DNA: TGTGCTAGCAGCCTCCTAGCGGGAGGCAACACCGGGGAGCTGTTTTTT
CDR3 protein: CASSLLAGGNTGELFF
V gene: TRBV7-7
clone size: -
J gene: TRBJ2-2
D gene: TRBD2

CDR3 DNA: TGTGCCAGCAGTTTCGGGCAGGGTGGTTGGAACAATTCACCCCTCCACTTT
CDR3 protein: CASSFGQGGWNNSPLHF
V gene: TRBV27
clone size: once
J gene: TRBJ1-6
D gene: -

CDR3 DNA: TGTGCCATCAGCGAAGGACTAGCGGGGGGGACAGATACGCAGTATTTT
CDR3 protein: CAISEGLAGGTDTQYF
V gene: TRBV10-3
clone size: once
J gene: TRBJ2-3
D gene: TRBD2

CDR3 DNA: TGTGCCAGCAGCGTAGGAGGGACTGAAGCTTTCTTT
CDR3 protein: CASSVGGTEAFF
V gene: TRBV9
clone size: -
J gene: TRBJ1-1
D gene: -

CDR3 DNA: TGTGCCACTAACAGGGTTGACACTGAAGCTTTCTTT
CDR3 protein: CATNRVDTEAFF
V gene: TRBV5-4
clone size: -
J gene: TRBJ1-1
D gene: -

CDR3 DNA: TGTGCCAGTAGAGAAAGGGGAGGGGCAGATAATTCACCCCTCCACTTT
CDR3 protein: CASRERGGADNSPLHF
V gene: TRBV19
clone size: -
J gene: TRBJ1-6
D gene: -

CDR3 DNA: TGTGCCAGCCGAGCCTTTAGCGGGAGGATAGGAGATACGCAGTATTTT
CDR3 protein: CASRAFSGRIGDTQYF
V gene: TRBV27
clone size: -
J gene: TRBJ2-3
D gene: TRBD2

CDR3 DNA: TGTGCCAGCAGCTTAGAGGGAGGGACCTACGAGCAGTACTTC
CDR3 protein: CASSLEGGTYEQYF
V gene: TRBV13
clone size: -
J gene: TRBJ2-7
D gene: TRBD2

CDR3 DNA: TGTGCCAGCAGCTTAACGGCACAGGGATACAATGAGCAGTTCTTC
CDR3 protein: CASSLTAQGYNEQFF
V gene: TRBV7-3
clone size: once
J gene: TRBJ2-1
D gene: -

CDR3 DNA: TGCGCCAGCAGCCAAGGACCCTCAAGGAGTTCCCGCACAGATACGCAGTATTTT
CDR3 protein: CASSQGPSRSSRTDTQYF
V gene: TRBV4-3
clone size: -
J gene: TRBJ2-3
D gene: -

CDR3 DNA: TGTGCCAGCAGCTTGGACAGGGTGAGGAACGAGCAGTACTTC
CDR3 protein: CASSLDRVRNEQYF
V gene: TRBV5-4
clone size: once
J gene: TRBJ2-7
D gene: -

CDR3 DNA: TGCAGCGTTCCAGCGGGGAGCTCCTACGAGCAGTACTTC
CDR3 protein: CSVPAGSSYEQYF
V gene: TRBV29-1
clone size: -
J gene: TRBJ2-7
D gene: TRBD2